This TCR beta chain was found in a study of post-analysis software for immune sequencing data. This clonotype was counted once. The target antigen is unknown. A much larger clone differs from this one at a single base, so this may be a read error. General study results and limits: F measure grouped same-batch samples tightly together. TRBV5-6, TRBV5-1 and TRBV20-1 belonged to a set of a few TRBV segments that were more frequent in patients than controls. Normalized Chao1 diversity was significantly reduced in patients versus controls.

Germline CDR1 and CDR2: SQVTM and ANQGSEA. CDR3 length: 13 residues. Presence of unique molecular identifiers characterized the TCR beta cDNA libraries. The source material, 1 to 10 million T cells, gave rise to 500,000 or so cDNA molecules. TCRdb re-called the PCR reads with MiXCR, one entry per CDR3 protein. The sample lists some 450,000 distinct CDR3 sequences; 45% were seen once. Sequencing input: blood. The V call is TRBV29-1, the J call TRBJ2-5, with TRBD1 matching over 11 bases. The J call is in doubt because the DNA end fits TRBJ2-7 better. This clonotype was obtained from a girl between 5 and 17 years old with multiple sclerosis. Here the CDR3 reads CSVTGQGGNEQYF. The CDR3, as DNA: TGCAGCGTAACGGGACAGGGGGGCAACGAGCAGTACTTC.